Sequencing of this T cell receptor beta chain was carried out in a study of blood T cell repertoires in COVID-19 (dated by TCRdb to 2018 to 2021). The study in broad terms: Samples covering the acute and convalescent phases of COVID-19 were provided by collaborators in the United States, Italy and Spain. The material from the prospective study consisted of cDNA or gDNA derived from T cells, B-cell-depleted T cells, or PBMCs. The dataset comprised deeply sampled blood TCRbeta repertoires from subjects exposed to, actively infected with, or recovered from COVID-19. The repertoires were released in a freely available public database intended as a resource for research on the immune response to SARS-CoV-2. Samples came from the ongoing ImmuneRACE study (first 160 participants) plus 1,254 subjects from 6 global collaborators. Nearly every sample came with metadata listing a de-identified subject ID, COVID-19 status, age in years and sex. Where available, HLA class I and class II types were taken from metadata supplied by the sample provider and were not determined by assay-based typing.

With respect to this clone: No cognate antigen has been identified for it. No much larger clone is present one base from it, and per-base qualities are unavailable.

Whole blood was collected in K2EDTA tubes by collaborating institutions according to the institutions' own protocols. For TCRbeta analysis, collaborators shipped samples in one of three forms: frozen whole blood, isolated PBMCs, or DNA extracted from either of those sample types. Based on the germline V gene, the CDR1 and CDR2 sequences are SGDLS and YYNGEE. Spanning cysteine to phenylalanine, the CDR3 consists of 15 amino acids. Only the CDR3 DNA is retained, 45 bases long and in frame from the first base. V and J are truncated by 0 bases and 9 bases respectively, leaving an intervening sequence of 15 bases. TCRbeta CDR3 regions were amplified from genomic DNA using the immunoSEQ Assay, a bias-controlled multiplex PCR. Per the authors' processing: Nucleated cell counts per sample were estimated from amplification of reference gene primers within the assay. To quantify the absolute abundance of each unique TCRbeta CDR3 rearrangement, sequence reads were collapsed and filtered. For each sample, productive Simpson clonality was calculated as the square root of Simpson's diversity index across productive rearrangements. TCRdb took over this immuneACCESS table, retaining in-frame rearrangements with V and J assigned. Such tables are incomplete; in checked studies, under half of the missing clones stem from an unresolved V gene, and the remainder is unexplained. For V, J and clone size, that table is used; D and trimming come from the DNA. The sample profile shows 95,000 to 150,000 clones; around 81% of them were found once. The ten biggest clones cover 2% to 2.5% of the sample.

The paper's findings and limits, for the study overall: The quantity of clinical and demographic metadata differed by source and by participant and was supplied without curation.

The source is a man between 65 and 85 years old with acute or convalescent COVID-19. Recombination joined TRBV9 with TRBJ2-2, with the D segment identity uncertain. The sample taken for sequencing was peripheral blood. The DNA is TGTGCCAGCAGCGTAGATAACAGTCCTGTTAGGGAGCTGTTTTTT. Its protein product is CASSVDNSPVRELFF.